Shown below are 14 T cell receptor beta chains from a single sample sequenced in a study of blood T cell repertoires in COVID-19. Produced via immunoSEQ multiplex PCR; TCRdb's table is partial and in-frame only. The sample comprises about 120,000 clones, roughly 89% of which are singletons, and roughly 3.5% rests with the top ten. Sequenced: PBMCs or T cells enriched from blood (not recorded which). These receptors originate from a woman in her twenties or thirties who had recovered from COVID-19.

The chain recombines TRBV28 with TRBJ2-2; 12 bases map to TRBD1. The germline V gene encodes CDR1 MDHEN and CDR2 SYDVKM. The ends lost 5 bases at V and 9 bases at J; junction bases unmatched: 13. The CDR3 loop spans 17 amino acids. The CDR3 DNA follows: TGTGCCAGCAGTCCGGGCGGGACAGGGGGCGCCTCAAGGGAGCTGTTTTTT. Its translation: CASSPGGTGGASRELFF.

The V gene is TRBV4-3, the J gene TRBJ2-5, with a tentative D call TRBD1 (5 bases). The CDR3 extends over 14 amino acids. V was pared by 3 bases and J by 5 bases, with 13 bases between. Germline CDR1 reads LGHNA; CDR2 reads YSLEER. Written as DNA, the CDR3 is TGCGCCAGCAGCCAGTCCCGGACACGGGAGACCCAGTACTTC. This encodes CASSQSRTRETQYF.

V usage is TRBV25-1 and J usage is TRBJ1-1; D is ambiguous. Per the germline V gene, CDR1 is MGHDK and CDR2 is SYGVNS. Trimming shortened V by 6 bases and J by 4 bases, and 12 bases separated the two germline ends. This CDR3 has 13 amino acids. The DNA of the CDR3 is TGTGCCAGCAGCAGTTTTGAGGGCACTGAAGCTTTCTTT. Amino acid sequence: CASSSFEGTEAFF.

The V gene is TRBV7-3, the J gene TRBJ2-5; TRBD1 agrees at 7 bases. Germline V gene sequence: CDR1 SGHTA, CDR2 FQGTGA. This CDR3 comprises 14 residues. J was trimmed by 4 bases and V by 5 bases; bases with no gene match: 7. CDR3 in DNA: TGTGCCAGCAGCCCAACAGGGGCCCCAGAGACCCAGTACTTC. It encodes CASSPTGAPETQYF.

The chain recombines TRBV18 with TRBJ1-3; possibly TRBD1 for D (5 bases). This CDR3 is 20 amino acids long. V was trimmed by 1 base and J by 4 bases, leaving 26 bases between them. Germline lookup yields CDR1 KGHSH and CDR2 LQKENI. CDR3 amino acids: CASSPLRAAQESPLGNTIYF. CDR3 nucleotides: TGTGCCAGCTCACCACTCAGGGCCGCTCAAGAGTCCCCTCTGGGAAACACCATATATTTT.

The chain carries TRBV5-5 and TRBJ2-3; D is possibly TRBD2 (7 bases). The ends were cut back, 0 bases at V and 2 bases at J, with 16 bases in the middle. Germline-derived CDR1 and CDR2 are SGHKS and YYEKEE (reference sequence). The CDR3 is 17 residues long. For the CDR3, the DNA is TGTGCCAGCAGCTTGGGGGCGTTGGGGGGGCCCACAGATACGCAGTATTTT. Translated: CASSLGALGGPTDTQYF.

The CDR3 spells CASSPNRAYEQYF. The CDR3, as DNA: TGTGCCAGTAGTCCCAACAGAGCCTACGAGCAGTACTTC. The J gene is TRBJ2-7, the V gene TRBV19; D gene unclear. Germline V gene data show CDR1 as LNHDA and CDR2 as SQIVND (reference sequence). Trimming shortened V by 5 bases and J by 2 bases, and 10 bases separated the two germline ends. The CDR3 is 13 residues long.

Details on this clone: Other DNA sequences in the same sample also yield this CDR3. The chain is built from TRBV13 and TRBJ1-1; no definite D call. With 5 bases removed from V and 1 base from J, the gap between germline ends came to 8 bases. The V gene's germline CDR1 is PRHDT and CDR2 FYEKMQ (reference sequence). CDR3 length equals 13 residues. For the CDR3, the DNA is TGTGCCAGCAGCCCGACGGGGAACACTGAAGCTTTCTTT. Amino acids: CASSPTGNTEAFF.

This chain connects TRBV19 to TRBJ1-5; the match to TRBD1 covers 7 bases. V lost 7 bases, J lost 3 bases, and 9 bases stayed unmatched. Germline CDR1 reads LNHDA; CDR2 reads SQIVND (reference sequence). The CDR3 is 15 amino acids. CDR3 bases: TGTGCCAGTAAAATTGGGACAGATTACAATCAGCCCCAGCATTTT. Translated: CASKIGTDYNQPQHF.

In this sample, this clone turned up a few times. The chain links TRBV7-9 to TRBJ2-1; 8 bases map to TRBD2. V shed 8 bases, J shed 7 bases, and the junction held 13 bases outside the gene matches. Germline V CDR1 and CDR2: SEHNR, FQNEAQ (reference sequence). There are 15 residues in the CDR3. The DNA of the CDR3 is TGTGCCAGCCCCGGACGGAAGCGGGAGCTGAATGAGCAGTTCTTC. The encoded protein is CASPGRKRELNEQFF.

CDR3 loop: CASSPDRSTEAFF. The DNA of the CDR3 is TGTGCCAGCTCACCGGACAGGTCTACTGAAGCTTTCTTT. The rearrangement joins TRBV18 to TRBJ1-1; 7 bases line up with TRBD1. The V and J ends lost 3 bases and 5 bases, in that order; junction bases with no gene match: 3. Germline V gene data show CDR1 as KGHSH and CDR2 as LQKENI. The CDR3 has 13 amino acids.

The chain joins TRBV18 to TRBJ2-3; 9 positions agree with TRBD1. After removal of 5 bases from V and 3 bases from J, the junction contained 15 bases not matched to a gene. CDR1 KGHSH and CDR2 LQKENI come from the germline V gene. The CDR3 runs 18 residues. The DNA of the CDR3 is TGTGCCAGCTCAGACATCGGGACAGGGTTTCAGGGGACAGATACGCAGTATTTT. Its translation: CASSDIGTGFQGTDTQYF.

The V and J genes are TRBV18 and TRBJ2-1; D unresolved. The germline gives CDR1 KGHSH, CDR2 LQKENI. The CDR3 is 15 amino acids. V was pared by 3 bases and J by 8 bases, with 17 bases between. The CDR3 here is CASSPERLGLDEQFF. The DNA for the CDR3 is TGTGCCAGCTCACCGGAGAGGTTAGGTTTGGATGAGCAGTTCTTC.

Only one count was recorded for this clone. V usage is TRBV30 and J usage is TRBJ1-5; 7 bases align to TRBD1. Trimming removed 2 bases from V and 0 bases from J; junction bases left unmatched: 13. The CDR3 covers 18 residues. Per germline, CDR1 GTSNPN and CDR2 SVGIG (reference sequence). The chain's CDR3 is CAWSPTRQGPYSNQPQHF. The DNA of the CDR3 is TGTGCCTGGAGTCCTACCCGACAGGGTCCATATAGCAATCAGCCCCAGCATTTT. The entire variable domain, with the rest obtained from reference TRBV30 and TRBJ1-5, is as follows: SQTIHQWPATLVQPVGSPLSLECTVEGTSNPNLYWYRQAAGRGLQLLFYSVGIGQISSEVPQNLSASRPQDRQFILSSKKLLLSDSGFYLCAWSPTRQGPYSNQPQHFGDGTRLSIL.